A selection of T cell receptor beta chains follows, all from one sample in a study of blood T cells in healthy people across ages. TCRdb reprocessed the 5' RACE reads with MiXCR, giving one entry per CDR3 protein. The profile covers 750,000 to 950,000 distinct CDR3 sequences, with approximately 55% appearing a single time and roughly 40% taken by the ten largest. The sequencing sample was made of blood. These receptors were obtained from a man older than 75 in good health. CDR3s include the opening cysteine and the closing phenylalanine or tryptophan. A D gene is named only where the DNA matches it firmly. Expanded clones get a size class; other rows say once, few or many, or leave the size out.

v_call: TRBV7-2; clone_size: few; d_call: TRBD2; j_call: TRBJ2-5; cdr3_aa: CASSSWTSGRVREQYF; cdr3_nt: TGTGCCAGCAGCTCCTGGACTAGCGGGAGAGTGAGAGAGCAGTACTTC
v_call: TRBV12-3/TRBV12-4; clone_size: .; d_call: TRBD2; j_call: TRBJ2-2; cdr3_aa: CASSRTSGHTGELFF; cdr3_nt: TGTGCCAGCAGCCGGACTAGCGGTCACACCGGGGAGCTGTTTTTT
v_call: TRBV27; clone_size: .; d_call: TRBD2; j_call: TRBJ2-7; cdr3_aa: CASSTIGTSGEGEQYF; cdr3_nt: TGTGCCAGCAGTACCATAGGGACTAGCGGAGAGGGTGAGCAGTACTTC
v_call: TRBV6-1; clone_size: .; d_call: TRBD1; j_call: TRBJ1-4; cdr3_aa: CASSAYDRGREKLFF; cdr3_nt: TGTGCCAGCAGTGCTTACGACAGGGGGCGAGAAAAACTGTTTTTT
v_call: TRBV7-8; clone_size: few; d_call: TRBD2; j_call: TRBJ2-1; cdr3_aa: CASSRTSGGGNEQFF; cdr3_nt: TGTGCCAGCAGTCGGACTAGCGGAGGGGGGAATGAGCAGTTCTTC
v_call: TRBV27; clone_size: .; d_call: TRBD1; j_call: TRBJ2-3; cdr3_aa: CASSSPGTGRAYF; cdr3_nt: TGTGCCAGCAGTTCGCCCGGGACAGGTAGGGCGTATTTT
v_call: TRBV10-1; clone_size: few; d_call: .; j_call: TRBJ2-2; cdr3_aa: CASSEKGLGTGELFF; cdr3_nt: TGCGCCAGCAGTGAGAAGGGTCTGGGCACCGGGGAGCTGTTTTTT
v_call: TRBV12-3/TRBV12-4; clone_size: .; d_call: .; j_call: TRBJ1-1; cdr3_aa: CASNPSSLNTEAFF; cdr3_nt: TGTGCCAGCAATCCCAGCAGCTTGAACACTGAGGCTTTCTTT
v_call: TRBV11-2; clone_size: .; d_call: .; j_call: TRBJ1-2; cdr3_aa: CASSFSFRAAPNYGYTF; cdr3_nt: TGTGCCAGCAGCTTCAGTTTTAGGGCGGCCCCTAACTATGGCTACACCTTC
v_call: TRBV27; clone_size: .; d_call: TRBD1; j_call: TRBJ2-1; cdr3_aa: CASRNRGLSYNEQFF; cdr3_nt: TGTGCCAGCAGAAACAGGGGGCTTAGCTACAATGAGCAGTTCTTC
v_call: TRBV10-3; clone_size: .; d_call: TRBD1; j_call: TRBJ1-6; cdr3_aa: CAIRRTGDNSPLHF; cdr3_nt: TGTGCCATCAGGAGGACAGGGGATAATTCACCCCTCCACTTT
v_call: TRBV7-9; clone_size: once; d_call: .; j_call: TRBJ1-1; cdr3_aa: CASSPGRSYTEAFF; cdr3_nt: TGTGCCAGCAGTCCGGGGAGGAGTTACACTGAAGCTTTCTTT
v_call: TRBV24-1; clone_size: .; d_call: TRBD2; j_call: TRBJ2-7; cdr3_aa: CATSASGRAGEQYF; cdr3_nt: TGTGCCACCAGTGCTAGCGGGAGGGCCGGCGAGCAGTACTTC
v_call: TRBV9; clone_size: few; d_call: .; j_call: TRBJ2-4; cdr3_aa: CASSVASNLAKNIQYF; cdr3_nt: TGTGCCAGCAGCGTAGCTTCGAACCTAGCCAAAAACATTCAGTACTTC
v_call: TRBV20-1; clone_size: .; d_call: .; j_call: TRBJ1-1; cdr3_aa: CSAAHENTEAFF; cdr3_nt: TGCAGTGCAGCCCATGAGAACACTGAAGCTTTCTTT
v_call: TRBV7-2; clone_size: .; d_call: .; j_call: TRBJ2-7; cdr3_aa: CASSPSPGATYEQYF; cdr3_nt: TGTGCCAGCAGCCCCTCGCCGGGGGCCACCTACGAGCAGTACTTC
v_call: TRBV5-1; clone_size: many; d_call: .; j_call: TRBJ1-2; cdr3_aa: CASSLESNYGYTF; cdr3_nt: TGTGCCAGCAGCTTGGAGAGTAACTATGGCTACACCTTC
v_call: TRBV7-8; clone_size: .; d_call: TRBD2; j_call: TRBJ2-3; cdr3_aa: CASSSSSGRAPRYAYF; cdr3_nt: TGTGCCAGCAGCTCATCAAGCGGGAGGGCCCCACGATACGCGTATTTT
v_call: TRBV5-1; clone_size: .; d_call: TRBD2; j_call: TRBJ2-1; cdr3_aa: CASSTLAGGRYNEQFF; cdr3_nt: TGCGCCAGCAGCACACTAGCGGGAGGACGGTACAATGAGCAGTTCTTC
v_call: TRBV20-1; clone_size: .; d_call: TRBD1; j_call: TRBJ2-1; cdr3_aa: CSAPRTGGAHNEQFF; cdr3_nt: TGCAGTGCTCCCCGGACAGGGGGCGCCCACAATGAGCAGTTCTTC
v_call: TRBV18; clone_size: few; d_call: .; j_call: TRBJ2-6; cdr3_aa: CASSQTGSGANVLTF; cdr3_nt: TGTGCCAGCTCACAAACAGGCTCTGGGGCCAACGTCCTGACTTTC
v_call: TRBV20-1; clone_size: .; d_call: .; j_call: TRBJ2-1; cdr3_aa: CSALRLDDNEQFF; cdr3_nt: TGCAGTGCTCTAAGGCTAGACGACAATGAGCAGTTCTTC
v_call: TRBV9; clone_size: .; d_call: TRBD2; j_call: TRBJ2-1; cdr3_aa: CASSVEGSGSYEQFF; cdr3_nt: TGTGCCAGCAGCGTAGAAGGTAGCGGGAGTTATGAGCAGTTCTTC
v_call: TRBV20-1; clone_size: .; d_call: TRBD1; j_call: TRBJ1-2; cdr3_aa: CSAIVGQGDGYTF; cdr3_nt: TGCAGTGCTATCGTGGGACAGGGGGACGGCTACACCTTC
v_call: TRBV11-2; clone_size: .; d_call: .; j_call: TRBJ2-7; cdr3_aa: CASSLGQEYYEQYF; cdr3_nt: TGTGCCAGCAGCTTAGGACAGGAATACTACGAGCAGTACTTC
v_call: TRBV11-2; clone_size: once; d_call: .; j_call: TRBJ2-1; cdr3_aa: CASRLPSVSYSGEQFF; cdr3_nt: TGTGCCAGCAGACTACCATCAGTATCCTACAGTGGTGAGCAGTTCTTC
v_call: TRBV7-8; clone_size: many; d_call: .; j_call: TRBJ2-3; cdr3_aa: CASSSDGADGRYAYF; cdr3_nt: TGTGCCAGCAGCTCCGACGGGGCGGATGGCAGATACGCGTATTTT
v_call: TRBV7-9; clone_size: few; d_call: TRBD1; j_call: TRBJ2-7; cdr3_aa: CASSLGQGQIYEQYF; cdr3_nt: TGTGCCAGCAGCTTAGGACAGGGGCAGATCTACGAGCAGTACTTC
v_call: TRBV12-3/TRBV12-4; clone_size: .; d_call: TRBD1; j_call: TRBJ2-5; cdr3_aa: CASSPTLDRGHQETQYF; cdr3_nt: TGTGCCAGCAGCCCGACCCTTGACAGGGGACACCAAGAGACCCAGTACTTC
v_call: TRBV25-1; clone_size: few; d_call: .; j_call: TRBJ2-7; cdr3_aa: CASSGGVGEQYF; cdr3_nt: TGTGCCAGCAGTGGAGGGGTCGGCGAGCAGTACTTC
v_call: TRBV7-2; clone_size: many; d_call: TRBD2; j_call: TRBJ2-1; cdr3_aa: CASGRAHGTYNEQFF; cdr3_nt: TGTGCTAGCGGGAGGGCCCATGGAACCTACAATGAGCAGTTCTTC
v_call: TRBV7-9; clone_size: .; d_call: TRBD2; j_call: TRBJ2-7; cdr3_aa: CASSYRIAGAYNEQYF; cdr3_nt: TGTGCCAGCAGTTATCGAATAGCGGGAGCCTACAATGAGCAGTACTTC
v_call: TRBV6-6; clone_size: .; d_call: .; j_call: TRBJ2-5; cdr3_aa: CASSPNTATKTQYF; cdr3_nt: TGTGCCAGCAGTCCTAATACCGCTACGAAGACCCAGTACTTC
v_call: TRBV28; clone_size: .; d_call: .; j_call: TRBJ2-6; cdr3_aa: CASSLSGLGANVLTF; cdr3_nt: TGTGCCAGCAGTTTATCTGGGCTCGGGGCCAACGTCCTGACTTTC
v_call: TRBV6-5; clone_size: .; d_call: .; j_call: TRBJ2-7; cdr3_aa: CAGSYRSGSTYEQYF; cdr3_nt: TGTGCCGGCAGTTACAGGTCCGGATCGACCTACGAGCAGTACTTC
v_call: TRBV2; clone_size: .; d_call: TRBD2; j_call: TRBJ2-5; cdr3_aa: CASSDWTSGRREQYF; cdr3_nt: TGTGCCAGCAGTGACTGGACTAGCGGGAGGCGTGAGCAGTACTTC
v_call: TRBV11-3; clone_size: .; d_call: TRBD2; j_call: TRBJ2-5; cdr3_aa: CASSLELAGLNEQYF; cdr3_nt: TGTGCCAGCAGCTTAGAACTAGCGGGCCTCAATGAGCAGTACTTC
v_call: TRBV2; clone_size: few; d_call: .; j_call: TRBJ2-5; cdr3_aa: CASSEVSVGEQYF; cdr3_nt: TGTGCCAGCAGTGAAGTTTCAGTGGGAGAGCAGTACTTC
v_call: TRBV15; clone_size: few; d_call: TRBD2; j_call: TRBJ2-3; cdr3_aa: CATNSGGVGYAYF; cdr3_nt: TGTGCCACCAATTCGGGAGGTGTTGGATACGCGTATTTT
v_call: TRBV5-1; clone_size: .; d_call: .; j_call: TRBJ2-5; cdr3_aa: CASSLSTVDSGPHQETQYF; cdr3_nt: TGCGCCAGTAGCTTGAGTACGGTAGACAGTGGGCCACATCAAGAGACCCAGTACTTC
v_call: TRBV5-1; clone_size: .; d_call: TRBD2; j_call: TRBJ2-1; cdr3_aa: CASSYLAGTYNEQFF; cdr3_nt: TGCGCCAGCAGCTACCTAGCGGGGACCTACAATGAGCAGTTCTTC